The rows below give T cell receptor beta chains drawn from one sample of a study of graft-versus-host responses after intestinal transplantation. The data were produced by immunoSEQ multiplex PCR, yet TCRdb's version contains in-frame clones alone and is incomplete. The top ten clones hold roughly 6.6% of a sample with about 40,000 clones, around 92% of them seen once. Sequencing was performed on PBMCs, taken 260 to 270 days after transplant. Every receptor here comes from a human patient who received an intestinal transplant, so some T cells may come from the graft donor. CDR3s leave out the opening cysteine and the closing phenylalanine or tryptophan. The order of the fields is V gene, J gene, CDR3 length, CDR3 protein.

TRBV4-2	TRBJ1-1	11	ASSQETKAEAF
TRBV29-1	TRBJ2-7	10	SVRTGVYEQY
TRBV2	TRBJ2-1	13	ASGGTSGEPNEQF
TRBV18	TRBJ2-5	14	ASSPPPRGGPETQY
TRBV30	TRBJ2-3	14	AWKGVGTVITDTQY
TRBV6-5	TRBJ2-7	13	ASSYSSRGLGEQY
TRBV20-1	TRBJ2-1	9	SARIGNEQF
TRBV6-5	TRBJ2-2	13	ASSYSRRDVGELF
TRBV5-1	TRBJ2-1	14	ASSLGLAGSYNEQF
TRBV2	TRBJ1-2	15	ASSPDGWGNLGYGYT
TRBV2	TRBJ2-1	11	ASTPSSYNEQF
TRBV5-6	TRBJ2-3	14	ASSLRQGGPTDTQY
TRBV7-9	TRBJ1-4	14	ASSPYLDRDNEKLF
TRBV12-5	TRBJ2-5	16	ASGPGTSGPLGEETQY
TRBV27	TRBJ1-2	12	ASSPRGQGYGYT
TRBV5-8	TRBJ2-2	10	ASSSRWGELF
TRBV25-1	TRBJ1-1	11	ASTKSAGFEAF
TRBV30	TRBJ2-2	13	AWSVLPGATGELF
TRBV4-1	TRBJ1-1	12	ASSPDVGNTEAF
TRBV5-1	TRBJ2-7	12	ASSVGTASYEQY
TRBV4-1	TRBJ2-3	15	ASSQPGTSTLPDTQY
TRBV2	TRBJ1-1	11	ASSSNGGTEAF
TRBV2	TRBJ2-7	11	ASISLLPGEQY
TRBV6-1	TRBJ2-2	13	ASSARGWVSGELF
TRBV2	TRBJ2-1	15	ASSGGDWRGPWDEQF
TRBV6-1	TRBJ2-7	12	ASSGLAGDYEQY
TRBV29-1	TRBJ2-7	10	SVRDGAYEQY
TRBV5-1	TRBJ2-1	13	ASNQMGVSYNEQF